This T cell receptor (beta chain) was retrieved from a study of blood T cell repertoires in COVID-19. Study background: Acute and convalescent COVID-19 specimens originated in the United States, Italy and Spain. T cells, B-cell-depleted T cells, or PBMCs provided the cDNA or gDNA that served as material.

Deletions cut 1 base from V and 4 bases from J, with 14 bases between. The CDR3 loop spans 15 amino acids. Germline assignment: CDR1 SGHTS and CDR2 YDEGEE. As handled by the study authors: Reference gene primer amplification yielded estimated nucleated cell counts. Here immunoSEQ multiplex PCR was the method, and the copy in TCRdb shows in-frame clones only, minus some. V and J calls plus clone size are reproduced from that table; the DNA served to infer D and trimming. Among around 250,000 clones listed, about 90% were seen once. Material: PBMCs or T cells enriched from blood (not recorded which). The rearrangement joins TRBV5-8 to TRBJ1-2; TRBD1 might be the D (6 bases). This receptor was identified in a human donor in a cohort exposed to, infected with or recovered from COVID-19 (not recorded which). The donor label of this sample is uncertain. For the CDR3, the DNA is TGTGCCAGCAGCTTGTTTATTTCCAGGGGCTATGGCTACACCTTC. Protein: CASSLFISRGYGYTF.